This T cell receptor beta chain came from a study of T cell repertoires in cytomegalovirus infection. About the study: From public TCR beta signatures came an indication of both CMV infection and matching HLA type.

Germline V gives CDR1 SGHNT, CDR2 YYREEE (reference sequence). V lost 2 bases and J lost 6; bases outside the gene matches: 3. The CDR3 sequence is 13 residues long. TCRdb reprocessed the reads with MiXCR, giving one entry per CDR3 protein. The sample lists over 250,000 distinct CDR3 sequences; roughly 23% were seen once. The sample taken for sequencing was PBMCs. This TCR derives from a human donor in good health (CMV status not recorded). Some clones in this sample may be carry-over from other donors' samples. J is TRBJ2-3 and V is TRBV5-4; 7 bases fit TRBD1. The CDR3 reads CASSFTGVDTQYF. The CDR3 region has the DNA TGTGCCAGCAGCTTCACAGGGGTGGATACGCAGTATTTT.